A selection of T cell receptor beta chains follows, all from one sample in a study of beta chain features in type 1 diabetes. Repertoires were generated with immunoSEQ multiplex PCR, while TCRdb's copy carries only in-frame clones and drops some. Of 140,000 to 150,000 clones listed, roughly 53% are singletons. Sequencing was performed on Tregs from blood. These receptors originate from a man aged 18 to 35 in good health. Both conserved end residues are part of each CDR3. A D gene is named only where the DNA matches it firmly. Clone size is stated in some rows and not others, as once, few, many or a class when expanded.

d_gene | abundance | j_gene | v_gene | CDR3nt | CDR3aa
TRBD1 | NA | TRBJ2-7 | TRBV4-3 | TGCGCCAGCAGCCAGGGACAGGGGGCCTACGAGCAGTACTTC | CASSQGQGAYEQYF
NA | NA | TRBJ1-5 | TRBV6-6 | TGTGCCAGCAGTTACTCGGCCACCTCTCCCCAGCATTTT | CASSYSATSPQHF
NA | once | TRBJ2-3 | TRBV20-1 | TGCAGTGCTAGCACCGGAGATACGCAGTATTTT | CSASTGDTQYF
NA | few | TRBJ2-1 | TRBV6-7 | TGTGCCAGCCCTGACGACTTGTCCCGACGTGAGCAGTTCTTC | CASPDDLSRREQFF
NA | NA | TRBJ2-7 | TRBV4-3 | TGCGCCAGCAGCCAAGAGGTGCAGGGCTACGAGCAGTACTTC | CASSQEVQGYEQYF
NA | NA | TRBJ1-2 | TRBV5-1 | TGCGCCAGCAGCTTGGATGTTTGGGCAGCAGGAGGCTATGGCTACACCTTC | CASSLDVWAAGGYGYTF
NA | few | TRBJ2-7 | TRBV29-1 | TGCAGCGTTGGTGATGACAGCTACGAGCAGTACTTC | CSVGDDSYEQYF
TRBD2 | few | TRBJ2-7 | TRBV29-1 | TGCAGCGTTGCGGGGAGGGCCGGCGAGCAGTACTTC | CSVAGRAGEQYF
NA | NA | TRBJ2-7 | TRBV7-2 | TGTGCCAGCAGCTTAGGAATAGGGGGGAGGGACGAGCAGTACTTC | CASSLGIGGRDEQYF
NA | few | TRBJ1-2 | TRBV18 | TGTGCCAGCTCACCTCTACAAGACTCGGGGAAAGGCTACACCTTC | CASSPLQDSGKGYTF
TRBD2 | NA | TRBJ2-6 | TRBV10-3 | TGTGCCATCAGTGATGGGGCTAGCGGGGGCCCTGGGGCCAACGTCCTGACTTTC | CAISDGASGGPGANVLTF
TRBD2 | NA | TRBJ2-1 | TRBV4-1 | TGCGCCAGCAGCCAAGGTGGGACTAGCGGGGGGGAGGTGCAGTTCTTC | CASSQGGTSGGEVQFF
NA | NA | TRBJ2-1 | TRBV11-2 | TGTGCCAGCAGCTTAAGTCTAGACAATGAGCAGTTCTTC | CASSLSLDNEQFF
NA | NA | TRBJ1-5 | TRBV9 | TGTGCCAGCAGTATAGATTCCAGGGGCGATCAGCCCCAGCATTTT | CASSIDSRGDQPQHF
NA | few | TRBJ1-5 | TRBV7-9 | TGTGCCAGCAGCTTATACAGAGATCAGCCCCAGCATTTT | CASSLYRDQPQHF